This T cell receptor (beta chain) was sequenced in a study of blood T cells in healthy people across ages. Study-level findings and limits: Diversity was higher, and naive CD4+ cells more numerous, in long-lived donors than in aged donors.

This CDR3 has 17 amino acids. Trimming took 0 bases from V and 0 from J; bases not matched to a gene: 7. Per the germline V gene, CDR1 is LGHNA and CDR2 is YNFKEQ. With a J-beta primer mix and a sample-barcoded 5' primer, a second PCR ran roughly 6 to 12 cycles. TCRdb analysed the 5' RACE reads with MiXCR anew, one entry per CDR3 protein. The sample shows about 1,600,000 distinct CDR3 sequences, around two fifths of them seen only once. This clonotype was counted only a few times. Its antigen remains unknown. This TCR came from a woman younger than 30 in good health. The gene calls are TRBV4-2 and TRBJ2-7; 8 bases fit TRBD2. The specimen was blood. For the CDR3, the DNA is TGTGCCAGCAGCCAAGAAGGAGCGGGGGCATCCTCCTACGAGCAGTACTTC. Protein: CASSQEGAGASSYEQYF.